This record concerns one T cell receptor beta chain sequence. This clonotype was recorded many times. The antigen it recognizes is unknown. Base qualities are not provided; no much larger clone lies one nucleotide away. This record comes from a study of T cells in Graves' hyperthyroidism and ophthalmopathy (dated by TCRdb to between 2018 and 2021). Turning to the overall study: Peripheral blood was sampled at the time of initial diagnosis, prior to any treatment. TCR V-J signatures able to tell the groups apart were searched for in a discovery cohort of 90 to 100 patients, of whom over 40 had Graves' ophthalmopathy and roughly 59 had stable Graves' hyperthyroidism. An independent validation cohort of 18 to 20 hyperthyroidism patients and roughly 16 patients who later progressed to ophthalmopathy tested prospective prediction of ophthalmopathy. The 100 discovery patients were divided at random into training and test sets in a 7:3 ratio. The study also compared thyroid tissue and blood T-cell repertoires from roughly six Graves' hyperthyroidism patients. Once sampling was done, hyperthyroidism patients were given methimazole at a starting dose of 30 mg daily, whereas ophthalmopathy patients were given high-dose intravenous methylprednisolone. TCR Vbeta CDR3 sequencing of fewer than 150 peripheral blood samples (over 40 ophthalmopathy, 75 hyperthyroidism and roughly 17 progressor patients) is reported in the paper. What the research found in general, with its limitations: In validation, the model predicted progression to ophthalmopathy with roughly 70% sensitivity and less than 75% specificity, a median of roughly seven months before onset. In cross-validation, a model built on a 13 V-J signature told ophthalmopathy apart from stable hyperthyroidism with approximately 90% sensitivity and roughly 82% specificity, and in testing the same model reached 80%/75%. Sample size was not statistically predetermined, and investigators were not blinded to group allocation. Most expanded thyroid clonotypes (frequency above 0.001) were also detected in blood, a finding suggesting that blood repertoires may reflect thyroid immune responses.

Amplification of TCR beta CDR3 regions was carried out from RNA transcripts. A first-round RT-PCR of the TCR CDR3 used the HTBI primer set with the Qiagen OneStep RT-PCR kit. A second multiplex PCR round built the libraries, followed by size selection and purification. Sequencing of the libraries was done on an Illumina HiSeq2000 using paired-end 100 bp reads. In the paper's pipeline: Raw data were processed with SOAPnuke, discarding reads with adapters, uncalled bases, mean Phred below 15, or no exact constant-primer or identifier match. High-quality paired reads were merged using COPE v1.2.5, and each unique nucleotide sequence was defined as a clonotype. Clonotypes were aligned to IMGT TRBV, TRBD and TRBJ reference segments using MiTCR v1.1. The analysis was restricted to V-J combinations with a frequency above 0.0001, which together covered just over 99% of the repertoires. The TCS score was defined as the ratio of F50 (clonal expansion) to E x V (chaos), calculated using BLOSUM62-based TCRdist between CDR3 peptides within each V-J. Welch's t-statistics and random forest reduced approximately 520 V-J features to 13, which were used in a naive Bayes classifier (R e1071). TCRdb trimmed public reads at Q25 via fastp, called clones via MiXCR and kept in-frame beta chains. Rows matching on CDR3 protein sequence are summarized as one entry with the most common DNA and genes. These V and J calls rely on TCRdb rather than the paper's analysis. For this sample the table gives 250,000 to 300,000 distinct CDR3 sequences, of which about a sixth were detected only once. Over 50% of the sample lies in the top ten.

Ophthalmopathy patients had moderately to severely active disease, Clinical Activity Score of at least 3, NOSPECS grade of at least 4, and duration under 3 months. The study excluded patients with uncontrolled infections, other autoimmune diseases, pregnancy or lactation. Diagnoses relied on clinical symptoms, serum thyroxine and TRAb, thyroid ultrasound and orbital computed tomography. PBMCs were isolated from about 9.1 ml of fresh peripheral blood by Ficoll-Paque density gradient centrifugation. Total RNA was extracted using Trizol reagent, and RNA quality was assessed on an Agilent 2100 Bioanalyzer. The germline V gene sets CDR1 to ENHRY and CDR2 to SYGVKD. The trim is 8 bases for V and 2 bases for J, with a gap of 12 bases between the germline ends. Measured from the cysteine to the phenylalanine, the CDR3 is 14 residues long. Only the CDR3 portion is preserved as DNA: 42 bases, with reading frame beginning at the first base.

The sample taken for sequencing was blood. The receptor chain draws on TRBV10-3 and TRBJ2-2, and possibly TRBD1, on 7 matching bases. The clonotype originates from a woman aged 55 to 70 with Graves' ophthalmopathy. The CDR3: CAIGGTVNTGELFF. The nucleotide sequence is TGTGCCATCGGAGGGACAGTCAACACCGGGGAGCTGTTTTTT.